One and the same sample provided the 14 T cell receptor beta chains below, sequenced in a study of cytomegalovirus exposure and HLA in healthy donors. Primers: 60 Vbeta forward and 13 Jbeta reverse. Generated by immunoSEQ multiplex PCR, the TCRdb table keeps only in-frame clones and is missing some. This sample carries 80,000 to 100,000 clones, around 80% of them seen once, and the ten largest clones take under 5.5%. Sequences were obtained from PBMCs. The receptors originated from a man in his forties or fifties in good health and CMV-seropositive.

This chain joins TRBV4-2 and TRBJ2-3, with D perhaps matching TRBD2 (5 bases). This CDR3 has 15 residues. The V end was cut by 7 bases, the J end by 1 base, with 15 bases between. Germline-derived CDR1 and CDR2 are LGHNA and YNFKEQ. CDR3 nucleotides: TGTGCCAGCACCACGGGATCGAGCCGCACAGATACGCAGTATTTT. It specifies CASTTGSSRTDTQYF.

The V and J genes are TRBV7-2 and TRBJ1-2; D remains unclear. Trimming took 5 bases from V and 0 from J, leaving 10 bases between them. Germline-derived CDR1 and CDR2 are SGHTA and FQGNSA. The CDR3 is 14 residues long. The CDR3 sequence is CASSNLRANYGYTF. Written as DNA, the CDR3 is TGTGCCAGCAGCAACCTAAGAGCTAACTATGGCTACACCTTC.

The CDR3 DNA reads as TGCGCCAGCAGCATCCAACAGGTCAGCTCTGGAAACACCATATATTTT. Translated, it gives CASSIQQVSSGNTIYF. The V call is TRBV5-1, the J call TRBJ1-3; D is perhaps TRBD1 (5 bases). Germline V gene sequence: CDR1 SGHRS, CDR2 YFSETQ. Trimming shortened V by 4 bases and J by 0 bases, and 14 bases separated the two germline ends. The CDR3 sequence is 16 residues long.

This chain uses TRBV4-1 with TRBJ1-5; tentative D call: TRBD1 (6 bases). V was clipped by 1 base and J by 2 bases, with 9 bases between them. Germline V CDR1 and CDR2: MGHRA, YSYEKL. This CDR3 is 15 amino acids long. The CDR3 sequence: CASSQAWTGNQPQHF. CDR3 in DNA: TGCGCCAGCAGCCAAGCGTGGACAGGCAATCAGCCCCAGCATTTT.

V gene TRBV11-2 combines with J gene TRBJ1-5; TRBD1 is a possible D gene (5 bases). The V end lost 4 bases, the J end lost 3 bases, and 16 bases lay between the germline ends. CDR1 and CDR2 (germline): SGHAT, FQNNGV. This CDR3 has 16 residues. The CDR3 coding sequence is TGTGCCAGCAGCTCCCGAGTGGGGGGTGTCAATCAGCCCCAGCATTTT. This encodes CASSSRVGGVNQPQHF.

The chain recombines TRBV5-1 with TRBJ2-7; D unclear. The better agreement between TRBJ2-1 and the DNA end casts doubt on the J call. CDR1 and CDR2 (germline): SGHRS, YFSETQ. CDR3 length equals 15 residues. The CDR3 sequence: CASSLTRSSYNEQFF. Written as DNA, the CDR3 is TGCGCCAGCAGCTTAACGAGGAGCTCCTACAATGAGCAGTTCTTC.

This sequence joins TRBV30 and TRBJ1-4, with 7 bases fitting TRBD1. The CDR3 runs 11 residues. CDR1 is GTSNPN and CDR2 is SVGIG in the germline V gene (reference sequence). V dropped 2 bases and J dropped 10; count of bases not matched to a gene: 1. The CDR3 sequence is CAWSRQGKLFF. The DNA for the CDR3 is TGTGCCTGGAGTCGACAGGGAAAACTGTTTTTT.

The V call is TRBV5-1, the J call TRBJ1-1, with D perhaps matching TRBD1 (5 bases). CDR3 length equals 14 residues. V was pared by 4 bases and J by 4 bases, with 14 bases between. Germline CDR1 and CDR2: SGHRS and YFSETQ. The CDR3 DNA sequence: TGCGCCAGCAGCGGGAGGGGCACTCCCACTGAAGCTTTCTTT. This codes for CASSGRGTPTEAFF.

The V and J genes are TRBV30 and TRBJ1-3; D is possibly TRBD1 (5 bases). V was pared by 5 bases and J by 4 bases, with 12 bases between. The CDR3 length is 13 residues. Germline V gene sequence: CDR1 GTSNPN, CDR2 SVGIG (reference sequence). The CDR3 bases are TGTGCCTGGGGGACTCTCTTAGGAAACACCATATATTTT. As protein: CAWGTLLGNTIYF.

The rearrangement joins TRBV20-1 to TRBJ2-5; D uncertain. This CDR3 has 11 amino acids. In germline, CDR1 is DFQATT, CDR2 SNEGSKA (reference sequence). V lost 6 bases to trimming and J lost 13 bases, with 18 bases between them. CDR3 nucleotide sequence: TGCAGTGCCCCCTTCGGTTCGAATCTGTACTTC. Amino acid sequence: CSAPFGSNLYF.

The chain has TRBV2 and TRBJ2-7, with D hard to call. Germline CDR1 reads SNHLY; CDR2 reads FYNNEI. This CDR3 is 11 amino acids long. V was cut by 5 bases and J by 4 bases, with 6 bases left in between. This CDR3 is CASSPKYEQYF. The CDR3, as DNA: TGTGCCAGCAGTCCTAAGTACGAGCAGTACTTC. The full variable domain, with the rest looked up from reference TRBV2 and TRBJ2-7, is EPEVTQTPSHQVTQMGQEVILRCVPISNHLYFYWYRQILGQKVEFLVSFYNNEISEKSEIFDDQFSVERPDGSNFTLKIRSTKLEDSAMYFCASSPKYEQYFGPGTRLTVT.

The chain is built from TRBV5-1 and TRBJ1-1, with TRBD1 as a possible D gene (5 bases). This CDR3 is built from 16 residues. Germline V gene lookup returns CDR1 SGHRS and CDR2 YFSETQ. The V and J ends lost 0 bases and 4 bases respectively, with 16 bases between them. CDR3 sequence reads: CASSLAAGPRGTEAFF. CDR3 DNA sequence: TGCGCCAGCAGCTTGGCCGCGGGGCCTCGAGGCACTGAAGCTTTCTTT.

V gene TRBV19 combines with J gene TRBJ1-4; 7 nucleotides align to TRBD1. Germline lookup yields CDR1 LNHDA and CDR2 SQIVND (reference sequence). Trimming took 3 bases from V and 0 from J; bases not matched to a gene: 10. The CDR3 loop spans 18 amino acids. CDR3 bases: TGTGCCAGTAGTATGCTCGGGGACAGCTATGCAACTAATGAAAAACTGTTTTTT. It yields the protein CASSMLGDSYATNEKLFF.

CDR3 DNA: TGTGCCAGTAGTATAAGTGGGGGGGCCCGGTGGACTGAAGCTTTCTTT. This gives the protein CASSISGGARWTEAFF. The chain combines TRBV19 with TRBJ1-1; perhaps TRBD1 as D (6 bases). This CDR3 has 16 amino acids. Trimming removed 2 bases from V and 5 bases from J, with 18 bases in between. Germline V gene sequence: CDR1 LNHDA, CDR2 SQIVND (reference sequence). The full variable domain, in which reference TRBV19 and TRBJ1-1 provide the parts outside the CDR3, is DGGITQSPKYLFRKEGQNVTLSCEQNLNHDAMYWYRQDPGQGLRLIYYSQIVNDFQKGDIAEGYSVSREKKESFPLTVTSAQKNPTAFYLCASSISGGARWTEAFFGQGTRLTVV.